This T cell receptor beta chain was sequenced during a study of graft-versus-host responses after intestinal transplantation. Study-level background: Each transplant was multivisceral, liver-intestinal, or isolated intestinal.

The sample holds one count of this clone. Its target is unknown. The CDR3 extends over 18 amino acids. V shed 2 bases, J shed 10 bases, and the junction held 17 bases outside the gene matches. CDR1 is LGHNA, CDR2 YNFKEQ, per germline. Clones were sequenced by immunoSEQ multiplex PCR, and TCRdb holds only the in-frame ones, with some missing. The sample contains about 81,000 clones, 85% to 90% of which appear only once. The clonotype was recovered from a human donor who received an intestinal transplant. The material sequenced was unstimulated CD4+ T cells sorted from spleen or lymph node cells, taken before intestinal transplant. The chain recombines TRBV4-2 with TRBJ1-6, with 7 positions matching TRBD1. CDR3 DNA: TGTGCCAGCAGCCAACTACCGGGACAGAACGCGCCGGGATCACCCCTCCACTTT. Translating gives CASSQLPGQNAPGSPLHF.